This TCR beta chain was captured in a study of CD8+ T cells in alopecia areata. Peripheral blood samples and lesional scalp punch biopsies were obtained from alopecia areata patients. Following extraction, RNA underwent reverse transcription to cDNA, which served as the sequencing template. Sequencing was performed with immunoSEQ multiplex PCR; in TCRdb, only in-frame clones are kept and a portion is missing. The sample carries over 120,000 clones, roughly half recorded once. The CDR3 consists of 13 residues. The junction had 7 bases not matched to a gene; V was cut back by 5 bases and J by 7 bases. Germline V lookup: CDR1 GTSNPN, CDR2 SVGIG (reference sequence).

The sequencing used CD4+ T cells sorted from blood, collected at week 0. This clonotype originated in a human donor with alopecia areata. The chain joins TRBV30 to TRBJ2-3; 9 nucleotides agree with TRBD2. The CDR3 loop reads CAWDSGGRNTQYF. The CDR3 DNA reads TGTGCCTGGGACAGCGGGGGGAGAAATACGCAGTATTTT.